The clone carrying this T cell receptor beta chain was found once. The data originate from a study of blood T cell repertoires in COVID-19. The CDR3 has 16 amino acids. Germline CDR1 MDHEN, CDR2 SYDVKM. V gave up 5 bases and J gave up 2 bases; unmatched junction bases: 6. The table came from immunoSEQ multiplex PCR; TCRdb's copy has only in-frame clones and leaves some out. Of roughly 280,000 clones listed, 75% to 95% were seen once; the top ten hold about 3%. Sample: PBMCs or T cells enriched from blood (not recorded which). The chain recombines TRBV28 with TRBJ1-5, with 10 bases lining up with TRBD1. This receptor was taken from a man aged 35-49 years who had been exposed to COVID-19. CDR3 sequence reads: CASSSTGTGGNQPQHF. In DNA, the CDR3 is TGTGCCAGCAGTAGTACCGGGACAGGGGGCAATCAGCCCCAGCATTTT.